These T cell receptor beta chains were read from a single sample in a study of T cell changes during pregnancy in multiple sclerosis. Method: immunoSEQ multiplex PCR; TCRdb's copy keeps in-frame clones and lacks some. This sample has about 100,000 clones; about 94% occur once, and the top ten carry around 0.96%. This sample comprised peripheral blood, obtained before pregnancy. The source is a female donor with multiple sclerosis, enrolled in a pregnancy study. CDR3s leave out the opening cysteine and the closing phenylalanine or tryptophan. Each record gives: J gene, V gene, CDR3 protein.

J: TRBJ1-2
V: TRBV4-1
CDR3: ASIKETGLSYGYT

J: TRBJ2-7
V: TRBV27
CDR3: ASSLTSGSYEQY

J: TRBJ2-1
V: TRBV9
CDR3: ASSSRDTNNEQF

J: TRBJ2-5
V: TRBV7-6
CDR3: ASSLEGGNQETQY

J: TRBJ1-5
V: TRBV6-1
CDR3: ASSAAGTVNQPQH

J: TRBJ1-1
V: TRBV10-1
CDR3: ASRHNLNTEAF

J: TRBJ2-2
V: TRBV19
CDR3: ASSVLAGGTGELF

J: TRBJ2-5
V: TRBV6-5
CDR3: ASSYGGTGETQY

J: TRBJ2-5
V: TRBV7-9
CDR3: ASSLVGGKAETQY

J: TRBJ2-1
V: TRBV5-1
CDR3: ASSLGTSNEQF

J: TRBJ1-1
V: TRBV7-9
CDR3: ASSLGQGRTEAF

J: TRBJ1-5
V: TRBV28
CDR3: ASSYMVGPMNQPQH

J: TRBJ2-2
V: TRBV6-1
CDR3: ASSGQGASGELF

J: TRBJ1-2
V: TRBV5-6
CDR3: ASSPDRGRYGYT

J: TRBJ2-1
V: TRBV10-3
CDR3: AISEWARGDEQF

J: TRBJ1-2
V: TRBV6-1
CDR3: ASSEERFTGRRLYGYT

J: TRBJ1-1
V: TRBV19
CDR3: ASGSYGSRYTEAF

J: TRBJ2-3
V: TRBV27
CDR3: ASSLTGESQY

J: TRBJ2-7
V: TRBV27
CDR3: ASSLAGGMYEQY

J: TRBJ1-4
V: TRBV6-5
CDR3: ASSSGSTNEKLF

J: TRBJ1-4
V: TRBV28
CDR3: ASSSTGGPTNEKLF

J: TRBJ2-7
V: TRBV28
CDR3: ASSSSVHEQY

J: TRBJ2-6
V: TRBV4-1
CDR3: ASSQVGGANVLT

J: TRBJ2-7
V: TRBV27
CDR3: ASSPRGGRSTEQY

J: TRBJ2-5
V: TRBV27
CDR3: ASSLNMGDRGETQY

J: TRBJ2-5
V: TRBV15
CDR3: ATSREGQGPQETQY

J: TRBJ2-1
V: TRBV6-6
CDR3: ASSYNTGAGGNEQF

J: TRBJ2-5
V: TRBV7-2
CDR3: ASSGGMGETQY

J: TRBJ2-7
V: TRBV13
CDR3: ASSLVGLASYEQY

J: TRBJ1-5
V: TRBV19
CDR3: ASSALDRGSQPQH

J: TRBJ2-7
V: TRBV9
CDR3: ASSVGVGAYEQY

J: TRBJ1-2
V: TRBV7-9
CDR3: ASSSGTYGYT

J: TRBJ1-2
V: TRBV27
CDR3: ASSLTGHGYT

J: TRBJ1-2
V: TRBV7-8
CDR3: ASSLGAGLGYGYT

J: TRBJ2-1
V: TRBV14
CDR3: ASSQDGGLARSNEQF

J: TRBJ2-3
V: TRBV11-2
CDR3: ASSLESTFRDTQY

J: TRBJ1-1
V: TRBV27
CDR3: ASSQIDRDTEAF

J: TRBJ1-1
V: TRBV4-2
CDR3: ASSPLGAAMNTEAF

J: TRBJ1-1
V: TRBV7-9
CDR3: ASSPYPGQGGTEAF

J: TRBJ1-2
V: TRBV28
CDR3: ASSLQAVWGYT

J: TRBJ2-5
V: TRBV10-3
CDR3: ATNPGLAGGPWETQY

J: TRBJ1-1
V: TRBV19
CDR3: ASSRVTGTGGEAF

J: TRBJ2-1
V: TRBV7-9
CDR3: ASRPWTSGVSSYNEQF

J: TRBJ2-1
V: TRBV2
CDR3: ASSQAPRPNEQF

J: TRBJ2-3
V: TRBV18
CDR3: ASSPAGFTDTQY

J: TRBJ2-1
V: TRBV19
CDR3: ASSLTGVYNEQF

J: TRBJ2-7
V: TRBV19
CDR3: ASSPWTGSLQVDEQY

J: TRBJ1-1
V: TRBV11-1
CDR3: ASSFLDSTEAF

J: TRBJ2-3
V: TRBV7-9
CDR3: ASSISQSTDTQY

J: TRBJ2-7
V: TRBV6-1
CDR3: ASKGAIYEQY

J: TRBJ2-4
V: TRBV28
CDR3: ASWGLGLAKNIQY

J: TRBJ2-7
V: TRBV5-8
CDR3: ASSSTGGNYEQY

J: TRBJ1-5
V: TRBV4-2
CDR3: ASSQAGTGEDNQPQH

J: TRBJ2-2
V: TRBV29-1
CDR3: SVDPRALAGPATGELF

J: TRBJ1-1
V: TRBV19
CDR3: ASNPGTGLMNTEAF

J: TRBJ2-7
V: TRBV5-6
CDR3: ASSLSGNEQY

J: TRBJ1-1
V: TRBV4-2
CDR3: ASSLQGTGTEAF

J: TRBJ1-1
V: TRBV10-3
CDR3: AIGAWGENTEAF